This entry concerns a single TCR beta chain. This sample is part of a study of patients and donors after allogeneic stem cell transplantation. TCRdb reprocessed the RT-PCR reads with MiXCR, giving one entry per CDR3 protein. This table holds 400,000 to 500,000 distinct CDR3 sequences, approximately 16% found once. Trimming pared 0 bases from V and 4 bases from J, leaving 12 bases between. Germline V gene lookup returns CDR1 LNHNV and CDR2 YYDKDF (reference sequence). The CDR3 has 16 residues. Sequencing input: blood, either unsorted or a sorted T cell fraction (not recorded which). This chain links TRBV15 with TRBJ2-2, with D maybe TRBD2 (6 bases). The clonotype comes from a human donor who was either an allogeneic HSCT recipient or a stem cell or donor lymphocyte infusion donor (not recorded which). It is not recorded whose cells these are; they may come from a transplant donor. DNA for the CDR3: TGTGCCACCAGCAGAGATTGGGGGGAAGGCACCGGGGAGCTGTTTTTT. Translating gives CATSRDWGEGTGELFF.